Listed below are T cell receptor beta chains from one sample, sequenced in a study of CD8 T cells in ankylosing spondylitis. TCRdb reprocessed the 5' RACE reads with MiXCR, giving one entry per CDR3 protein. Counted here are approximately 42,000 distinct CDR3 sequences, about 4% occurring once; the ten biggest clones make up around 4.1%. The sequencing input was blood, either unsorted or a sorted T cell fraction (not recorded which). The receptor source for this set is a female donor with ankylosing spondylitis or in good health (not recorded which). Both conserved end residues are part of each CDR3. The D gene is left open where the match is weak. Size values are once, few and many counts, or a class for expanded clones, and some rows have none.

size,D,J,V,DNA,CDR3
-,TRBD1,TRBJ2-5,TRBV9,TGTGCCAGCAGCAGAGGGACAGGGGAAGAGACCCAGTACTTC,CASSRGTGEETQYF
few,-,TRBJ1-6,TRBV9,TGTGCCAGCAGCGTAGATGTGACCACTATTTCACCCCTCCACTTT,CASSVDVTTISPLHF
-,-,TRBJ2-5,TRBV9,TGTGCCAGCAGCGTAGTCACAGGTTTCCAAGAGACCCAGTACTTC,CASSVVTGFQETQYF
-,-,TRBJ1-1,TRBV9,TGTGCCAGCAACCCCTCGGGACTGAACACTGAAGCTTTCTTT,CASNPSGLNTEAFF
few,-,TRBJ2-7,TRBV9,TGTGCCAGCAGCCCCGGGACCTCCTACGAGCAGTACTTC,CASSPGTSYEQYF
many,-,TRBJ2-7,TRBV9,TGTGCCAGCAGCGTATTCCCCGGGGCGAGGGAGCAGTACTTC,CASSVFPGAREQYF
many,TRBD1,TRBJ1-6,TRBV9,TGTGCCAGCAGCAAGGGACAGCCTAATTCACCCCTCCACTTT,CASSKGQPNSPLHF
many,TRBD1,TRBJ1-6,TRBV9,TGTGCCAGCAGCGTAGCAGGGGGTCAATCACCCCTCCACTTT,CASSVAGGQSPLHF
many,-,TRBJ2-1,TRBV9,TGTGCCAGCAGCGCCGGCCCGGCCCGGCACAATGAGCAGTTCTTC,CASSAGPARHNEQFF
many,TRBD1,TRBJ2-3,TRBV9,TGTGCCAGCAGCGTAGTGGGACAGGGGCTCACAGATACGCAGTATTTT,CASSVVGQGLTDTQYF
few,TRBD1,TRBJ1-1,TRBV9,TGTGCCAGCAGCGCCAACGACAGGGACACTGAAGCTTTCTTT,CASSANDRDTEAFF
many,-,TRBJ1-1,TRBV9,TGTGCCAGCAGCATGTATGGGATGAACACTGAAGCTTTCTTT,CASSMYGMNTEAFF
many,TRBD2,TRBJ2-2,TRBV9,TGTGCCAGCAGCGTCCTAGCGGGGGGGAACACCGGGGAGCTGTTTTTT,CASSVLAGGNTGELFF
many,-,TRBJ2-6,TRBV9,TGTGCCAGCAGTGATCTTAGCTCTGGGGCCAACGTCCTGACTTTC,CASSDLSSGANVLTF
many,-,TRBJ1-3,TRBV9,TGTGCCAGCAGCGAAACAGCCTCTGGAAACACCATATATTTT,CASSETASGNTIYF
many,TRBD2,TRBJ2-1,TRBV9,TGTGCCAGCAGCTCAACCGGGACTAGCGGCTACAATGAGCAGTTCTTC,CASSSTGTSGYNEQFF
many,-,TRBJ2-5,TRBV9,TGTGCCAGCAGCGGCACAGGGTCAGGAGAGACCCAGTACTTC,CASSGTGSGETQYF
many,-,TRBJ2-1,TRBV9,TGTGCCAGCAGCCTGGAAGATGGGCTCGACAATGAGCAGTTCTTC,CASSLEDGLDNEQFF
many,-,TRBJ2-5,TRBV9,TGTGCCAGCAGCGTAGCGGGTGGTGTAGAGACCCAGTACTTC,CASSVAGGVETQYF
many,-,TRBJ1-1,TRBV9,TGTGCCAGCAGCGGAGGGGATGGCGCGGCTTTCTTT,CASSGGDGAAFF
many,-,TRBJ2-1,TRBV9,TGTGCCAGCAGCGACAGGGTTGGGTTCAATGAGCAGTTCTTC,CASSDRVGFNEQFF
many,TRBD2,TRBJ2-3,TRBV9,TGTGCCAGCAGCGTAGGGGGCGGGGGTGGCGGTGATACGCAGTATTTT,CASSVGGGGGGDTQYF
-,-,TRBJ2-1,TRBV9,TGTGCCAGCAGCGTAGTCGCGGGGACTTCCTACAATGAGCAGTTCTTC,CASSVVAGTSYNEQFF
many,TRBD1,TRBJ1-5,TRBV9,TGTGCCAGCAGCGTAACAGGGGGTAGAAAGCCCCAGCATTTT,CASSVTGGRKPQHF
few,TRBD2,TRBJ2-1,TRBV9,TGTGCCAGCAGCGGCGAACCCCCTAGCGGTTCCTACAATGAGCAGTTCTTC,CASSGEPPSGSYNEQFF
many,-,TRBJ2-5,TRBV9,TGTGCCAGCAGCGTAGGCCCGGGGGAACTCCTACAAGAGACCCAGTACTTC,CASSVGPGELLQETQYF
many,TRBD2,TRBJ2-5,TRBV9,TGTGCCAGCAGCGAGACTAGCGGGGGGCACCAAGAGACCCAGTACTTC,CASSETSGGHQETQYF
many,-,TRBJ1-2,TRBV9,TGTGCCAGCAGCGTGACAGACTATGGCTACACCTTC,CASSVTDYGYTF
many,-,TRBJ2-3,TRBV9,TGTGCCAGCAGCGTATCCACCGTATACACAGATACGCAGTATTTT,CASSVSTVYTDTQYF
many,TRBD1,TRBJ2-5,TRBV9,TGTGCCAGCAGCGTAGGGACAGGGTTGCGGGAGACCCAGTACTTC,CASSVGTGLRETQYF
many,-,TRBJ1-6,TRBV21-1,TGTGCCAGCAGCACCCCAGGGAGGGGTTCACCCCTCCACTTT,CASSTPGRGSPLHF
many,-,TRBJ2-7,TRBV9,TGTGCCAGCAGCGTAAGGGACGGCTACGAGCAGTACTTC,CASSVRDGYEQYF
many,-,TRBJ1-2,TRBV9,TGTGCCAGCAGCCTTCTGCGCGTCGACATCTTCGGGGGCTACACCTTC,CASSLLRVDIFGGYTF
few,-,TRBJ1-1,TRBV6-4,TGTGCCAGCCTCGAGGTAGGGTTGAACACTGAAGCTTTCTTT,CASLEVGLNTEAFF
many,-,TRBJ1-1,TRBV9,TGTGCCAGCGGCCAGGGGAAGAGGAACACTGAAGCTTTCTTT,CASGQGKRNTEAFF
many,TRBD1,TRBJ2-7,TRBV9,TGTGCCAGCAGCGTCCGGGACAGGGGGCAGTCCGAGCAGTACTTC,CASSVRDRGQSEQYF
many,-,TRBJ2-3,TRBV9,TGTGCCAGCAGCGGTCGACCCTCTCCAACAGATACGCAGTATTTT,CASSGRPSPTDTQYF
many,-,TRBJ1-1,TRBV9,TGTGCCAGCAGCGTAGAACCGCTGAACACTGAAGCTTTCTTT,CASSVEPLNTEAFF
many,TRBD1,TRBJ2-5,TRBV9,TGTGCCAGCAGCGGGACACAGGGGTGGAAGACCCAGTACTTC,CASSGTQGWKTQYF
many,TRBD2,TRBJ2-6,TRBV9,TGTGCCAGCAGCGTATCCGGACTAGCGGGGGGCCGCCCATTGGCCAACGTCCTGACTTTC,CASSVSGLAGGRPLANVLTF
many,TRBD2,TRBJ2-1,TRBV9,TGTGCCAGCAGCGTCTCCTGGACTAGCGGGGGGGATTACAATGAGCAGTTCTTC,CASSVSWTSGGDYNEQFF
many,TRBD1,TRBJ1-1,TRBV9,TGTGCCAGCAGGGGGGACAGTTCTGAAGCTTTCTTT,CASRGDSSEAFF
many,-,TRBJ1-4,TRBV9,TGTGCCAGCAGCGTAGAAGGGGCGGGCGAAAAACTGTTTTTT,CASSVEGAGEKLFF
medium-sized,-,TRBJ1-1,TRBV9,TGTGCCAGCAGCGTAGTAGTATCTTTGGACACTGAAGCTTTCTTT,CASSVVVSLDTEAFF
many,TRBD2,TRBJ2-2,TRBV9,TGTGCCAGCAGCGTAGCGGGACTAGGAGCCACCGGGGAGCTGTTTTTT,CASSVAGLGATGELFF
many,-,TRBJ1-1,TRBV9,TGTGCCAGCAGCGTAGGTAGGGTTAGGGGCACTGAAGCTTTCTTT,CASSVGRVRGTEAFF
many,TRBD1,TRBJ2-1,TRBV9,TGTGCCAGCAGCGTAGACAGGGGGCTACCCTACAATGAGCAGTTCTTC,CASSVDRGLPYNEQFF
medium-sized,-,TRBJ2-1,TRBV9,TGTGCCAGCAGCGTAGCAGAGTGGAATGAGCAGTTCTTC,CASSVAEWNEQFF